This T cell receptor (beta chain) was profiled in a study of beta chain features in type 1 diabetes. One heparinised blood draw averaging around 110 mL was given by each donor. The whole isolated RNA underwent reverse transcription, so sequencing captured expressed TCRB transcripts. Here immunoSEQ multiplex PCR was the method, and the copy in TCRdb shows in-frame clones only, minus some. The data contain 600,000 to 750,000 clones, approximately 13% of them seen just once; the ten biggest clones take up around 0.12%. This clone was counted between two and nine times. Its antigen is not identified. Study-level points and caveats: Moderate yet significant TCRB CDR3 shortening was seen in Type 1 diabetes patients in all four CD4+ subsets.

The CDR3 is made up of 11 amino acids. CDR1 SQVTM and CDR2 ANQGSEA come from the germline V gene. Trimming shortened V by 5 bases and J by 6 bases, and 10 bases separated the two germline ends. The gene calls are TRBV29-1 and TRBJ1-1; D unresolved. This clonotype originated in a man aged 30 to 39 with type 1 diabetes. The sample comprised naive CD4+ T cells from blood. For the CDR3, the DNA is TGCAGCGTTCTCCCAAGCGCTGAAGCTTTCTTT. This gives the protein CSVLPSAEAFF.